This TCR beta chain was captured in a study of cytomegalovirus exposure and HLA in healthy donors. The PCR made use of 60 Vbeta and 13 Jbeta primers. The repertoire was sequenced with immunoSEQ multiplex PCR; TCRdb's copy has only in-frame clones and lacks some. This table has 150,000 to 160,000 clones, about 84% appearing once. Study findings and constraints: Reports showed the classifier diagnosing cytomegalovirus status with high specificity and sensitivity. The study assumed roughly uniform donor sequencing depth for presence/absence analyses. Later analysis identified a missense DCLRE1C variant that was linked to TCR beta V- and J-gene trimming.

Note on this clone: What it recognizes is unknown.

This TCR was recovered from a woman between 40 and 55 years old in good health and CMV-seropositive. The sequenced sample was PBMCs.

CDR3 sequence (DNA): TGTGCCAGTCGCATCGGGACTACTATGGATACGCAGTATTTT. It is translated as CASRIGTTMDTQYF. This rearrangement joins TRBV2 to TRBJ2-3; 7 bases are a match to TRBD2. Unmatched junction bases numbered 12, after V lost 9 bases and J lost 6 bases. The CDR3 has 14 residues. Germline V CDR1 and CDR2: SNHLY, FYNNEI.